This T cell receptor (beta chain) was sequenced for a study of shared clonotypes between healthy human individuals. General study points: In a few donors, around 5.5% of naive CD4 clonotypes appeared in common.

This clone occurred once. As yet, its antigen is unknown. Some clones are missing from TCRdb's copy, which holds only in-frame ones; the method was immunoSEQ multiplex PCR. This sample has 1.4 million or so clones, with approximately 98.5% found just once. V was pared by 2 bases and J by 4 bases, with 5 bases between. In germline, CDR1 is SEHNR, CDR2 FQNEAQ (reference sequence). The CDR3 loop spans 12 amino acids. The TCR was taken from a man in his thirties or forties in good health. The gene calls are TRBV7-9 and TRBJ1-1, with D unresolved. Sequenced: naive CD4+ T cells sorted from blood. Subset reported: CD45RA+ positively selected. CDR3 sequence: CASSLLLTEAFF. The CDR3 nucleotides read TGTGCCAGCAGCTTATTACTCACTGAAGCTTTCTTT. Together with reference TRBV7-9 and TRBJ1-1, the CDR3 gives the full variable domain: DTGVSQNPRHKITKRGQNVTFRCDPISEHNRLYWYRQTLGQGPEFLTYFQNEAQLEKSRLLSDRFSAERPKGSFSTLEIQRTEQGDSAMYLCASSLLLTEAFFGQGTRLTVV.